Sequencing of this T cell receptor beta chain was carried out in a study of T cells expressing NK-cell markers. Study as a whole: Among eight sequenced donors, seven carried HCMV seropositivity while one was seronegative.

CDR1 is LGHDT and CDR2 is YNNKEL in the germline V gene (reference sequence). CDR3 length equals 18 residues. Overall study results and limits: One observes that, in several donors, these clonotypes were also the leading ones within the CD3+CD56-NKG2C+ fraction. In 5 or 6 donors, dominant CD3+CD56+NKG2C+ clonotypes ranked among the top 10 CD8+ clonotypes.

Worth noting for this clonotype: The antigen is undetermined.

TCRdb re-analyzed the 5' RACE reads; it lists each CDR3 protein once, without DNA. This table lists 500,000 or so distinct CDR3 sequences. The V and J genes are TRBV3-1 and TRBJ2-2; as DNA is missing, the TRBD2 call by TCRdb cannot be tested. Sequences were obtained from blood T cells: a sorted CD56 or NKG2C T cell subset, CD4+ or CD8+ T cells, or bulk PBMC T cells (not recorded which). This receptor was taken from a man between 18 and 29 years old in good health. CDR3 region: CASSQPPGTSKRTGELFF.